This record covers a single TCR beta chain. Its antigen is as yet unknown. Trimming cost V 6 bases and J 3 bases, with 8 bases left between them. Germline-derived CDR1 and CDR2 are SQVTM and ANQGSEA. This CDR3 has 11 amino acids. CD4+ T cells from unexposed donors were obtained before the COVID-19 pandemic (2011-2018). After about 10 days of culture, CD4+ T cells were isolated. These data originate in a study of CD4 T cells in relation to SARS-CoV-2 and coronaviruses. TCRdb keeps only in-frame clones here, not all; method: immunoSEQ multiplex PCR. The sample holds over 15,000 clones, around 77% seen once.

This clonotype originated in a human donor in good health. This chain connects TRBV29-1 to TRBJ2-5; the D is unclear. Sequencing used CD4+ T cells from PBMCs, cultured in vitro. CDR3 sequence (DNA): TGCAGCGTCGAGATTAAAGAGACCCAGTACTTC. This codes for CSVEIKETQYF.